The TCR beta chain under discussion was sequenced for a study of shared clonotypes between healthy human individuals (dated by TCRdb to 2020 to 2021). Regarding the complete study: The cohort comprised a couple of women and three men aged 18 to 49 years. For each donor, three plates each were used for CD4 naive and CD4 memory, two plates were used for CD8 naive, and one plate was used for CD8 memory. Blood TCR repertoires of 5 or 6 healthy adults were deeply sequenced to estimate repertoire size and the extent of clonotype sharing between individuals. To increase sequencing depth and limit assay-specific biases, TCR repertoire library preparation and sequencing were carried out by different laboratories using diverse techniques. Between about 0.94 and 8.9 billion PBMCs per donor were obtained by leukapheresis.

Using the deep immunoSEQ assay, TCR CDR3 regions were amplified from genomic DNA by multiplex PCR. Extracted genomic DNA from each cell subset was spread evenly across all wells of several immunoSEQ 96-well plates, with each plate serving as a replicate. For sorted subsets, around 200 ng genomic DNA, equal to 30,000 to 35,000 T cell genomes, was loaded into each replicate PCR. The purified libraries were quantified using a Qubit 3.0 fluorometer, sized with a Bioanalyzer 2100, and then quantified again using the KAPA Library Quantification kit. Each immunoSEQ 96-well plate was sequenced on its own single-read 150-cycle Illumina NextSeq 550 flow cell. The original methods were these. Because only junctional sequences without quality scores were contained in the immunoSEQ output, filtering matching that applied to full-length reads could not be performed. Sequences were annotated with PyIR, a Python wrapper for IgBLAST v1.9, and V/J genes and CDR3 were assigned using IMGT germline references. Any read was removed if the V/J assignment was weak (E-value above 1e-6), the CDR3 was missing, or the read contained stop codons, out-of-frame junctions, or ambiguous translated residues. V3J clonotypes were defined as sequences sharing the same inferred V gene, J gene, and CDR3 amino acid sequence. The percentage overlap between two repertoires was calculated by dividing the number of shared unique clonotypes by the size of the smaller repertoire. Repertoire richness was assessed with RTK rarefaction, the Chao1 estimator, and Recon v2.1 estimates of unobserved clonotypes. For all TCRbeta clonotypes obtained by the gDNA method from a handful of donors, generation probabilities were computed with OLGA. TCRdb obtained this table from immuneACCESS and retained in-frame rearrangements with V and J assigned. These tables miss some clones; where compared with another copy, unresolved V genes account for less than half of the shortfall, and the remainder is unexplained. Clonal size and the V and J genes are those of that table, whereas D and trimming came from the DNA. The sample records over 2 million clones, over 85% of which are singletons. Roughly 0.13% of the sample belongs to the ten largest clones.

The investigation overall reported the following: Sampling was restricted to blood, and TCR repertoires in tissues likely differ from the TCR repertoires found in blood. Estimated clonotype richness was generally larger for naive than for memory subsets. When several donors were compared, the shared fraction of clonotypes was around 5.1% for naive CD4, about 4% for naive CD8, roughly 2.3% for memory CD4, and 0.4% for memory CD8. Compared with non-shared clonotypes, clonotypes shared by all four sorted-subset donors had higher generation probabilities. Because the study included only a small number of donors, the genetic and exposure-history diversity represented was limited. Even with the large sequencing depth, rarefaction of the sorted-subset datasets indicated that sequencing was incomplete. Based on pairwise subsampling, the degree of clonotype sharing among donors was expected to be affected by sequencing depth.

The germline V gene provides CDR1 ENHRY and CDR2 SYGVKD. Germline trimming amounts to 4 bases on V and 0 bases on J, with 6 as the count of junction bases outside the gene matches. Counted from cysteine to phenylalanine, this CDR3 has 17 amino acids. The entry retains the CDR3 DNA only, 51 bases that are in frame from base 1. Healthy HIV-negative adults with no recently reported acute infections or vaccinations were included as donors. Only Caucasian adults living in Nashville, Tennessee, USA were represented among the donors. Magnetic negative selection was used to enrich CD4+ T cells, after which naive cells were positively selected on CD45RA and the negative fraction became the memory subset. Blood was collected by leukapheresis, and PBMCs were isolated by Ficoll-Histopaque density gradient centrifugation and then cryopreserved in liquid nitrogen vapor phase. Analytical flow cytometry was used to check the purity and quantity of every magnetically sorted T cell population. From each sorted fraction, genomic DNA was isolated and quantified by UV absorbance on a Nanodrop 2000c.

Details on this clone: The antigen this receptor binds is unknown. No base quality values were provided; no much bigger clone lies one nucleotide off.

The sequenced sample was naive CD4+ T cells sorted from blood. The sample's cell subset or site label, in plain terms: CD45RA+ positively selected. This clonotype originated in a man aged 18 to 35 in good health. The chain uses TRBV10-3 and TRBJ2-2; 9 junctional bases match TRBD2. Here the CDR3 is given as CAISGLADLTNTGELFF. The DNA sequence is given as TGTGCCATCAGTGGACTAGCGGACCTAACGAACACCGGGGAGCTGTTTTTT.